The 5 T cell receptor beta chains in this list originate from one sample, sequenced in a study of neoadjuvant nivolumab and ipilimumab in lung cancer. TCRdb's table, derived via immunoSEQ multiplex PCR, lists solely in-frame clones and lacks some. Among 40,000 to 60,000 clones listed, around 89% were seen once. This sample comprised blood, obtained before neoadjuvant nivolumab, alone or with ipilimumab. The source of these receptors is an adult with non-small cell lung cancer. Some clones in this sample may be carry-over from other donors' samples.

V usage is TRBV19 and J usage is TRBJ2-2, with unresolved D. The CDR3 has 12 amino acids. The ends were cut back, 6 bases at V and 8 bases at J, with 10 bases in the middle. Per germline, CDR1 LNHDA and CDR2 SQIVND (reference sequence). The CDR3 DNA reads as TGTGCCAGTAGCCTCTGGGGAGGGGAGCTGTTTTTT. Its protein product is CASSLWGGELFF.

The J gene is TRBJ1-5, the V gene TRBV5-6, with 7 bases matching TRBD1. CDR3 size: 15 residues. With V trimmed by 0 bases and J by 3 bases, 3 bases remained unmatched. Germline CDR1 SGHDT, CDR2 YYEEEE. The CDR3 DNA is TGTGCCAGCAGCTTGGCAGGGGGTATCAATCAGCCCCAGCATTTT. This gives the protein CASSLAGGINQPQHF.

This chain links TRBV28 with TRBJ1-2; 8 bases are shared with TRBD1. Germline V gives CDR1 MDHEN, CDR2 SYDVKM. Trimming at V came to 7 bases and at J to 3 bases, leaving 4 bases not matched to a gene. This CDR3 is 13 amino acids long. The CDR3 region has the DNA TGTGCCAGCACCCGACAGGGGTACTATGGCTACACCTTC. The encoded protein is CASTRQGYYGYTF.

The CDR3 DNA follows: TGCGCCAGCAGCTTGGACCCGGGGGGTAACACTGAAGCTTTCTTT. It encodes CASSLDPGGNTEAFF. The J gene is TRBJ1-1, the V gene TRBV5-1, with a possible D match to TRBD1 (5 bases). V was cut by 0 bases and J by 2 bases, with 11 bases left in between. The CDR3 is made up of 15 amino acids. Per the germline V gene, CDR1 is SGHRS and CDR2 is YFSETQ.

The CDR3 DNA follows: TGTGCCAGCAGCTTAGGCGCGGGGCACTATGGCTACACCTTC. Translated, it gives CASSLGAGHYGYTF. V usage is TRBV11-2 and J usage is TRBJ1-2; a possible D gene is TRBD1 (5 bases). Germline V lookup: CDR1 SGHAT, CDR2 FQNNGV. This CDR3 contains 14 residues. The V gene lost 1 base and the J gene lost 3 bases, with 9 bases spanning the gap.